This is a list of T cell receptor beta chains from one sample in a study of CD8+CD57+ T cells in acquired aplastic anemia. Each CDR3 protein is one row after TCRdb ran MiXCR on the reads. The sample lists about 210,000 distinct CDR3 sequences; roughly 55% were seen once. Sample: sorted CD4+, CD8+, or CD8+CD57+ T cells (not recorded which) from PBMCs. The origin of the receptors is a human donor in good health. Each CDR3 is given without its conserved first and last residue.

>TRBV7-9
ASGLALSVSNEQF
>TRBV20-1
SARQSLAF
>TRBV7-6
ASSLGLAGGPPYEQY
>TRBV24-1
ATSDCPGNYEQY
>TRBV27
ASREAGQGADTQY
>TRBV7-6
ASSRDNQETQY
>TRBV6-6
ASRDTGRNSPLH
>TRBV11-1
ASSPGTGGGCEQY
>TRBV5-5
ASSSTGQRVFGNTGELF
>TRBV7-6
ASSSLWYGDNEQF
>TRBV11-3
ASSSEGGSYEQY
>TRBV19
ASSQGFYYGYT
>TRBV20-1
SAREDRAYEQY
>TRBV5-1
ASSLDGQGSNQPQH
>TRBV20-1
SATDRGGSYNEQF
>TRBV2
ATSAGSSYEQY
>TRBV15
ATRGGEGSVF
>TRBV29-1
SVETGRQYEQY
>TRBV24-1
ATKGTGLNQPQH
>TRBV4-3
ASSLRESYNEQF
>TRBV9
ASSGRDRGHNEQF
>TRBV4-2
ASSQELTGGNNEKLF
>TRBV7-3
ASSLGAAPSTDTQY
>TRBV2
AISDKEAF
>TRBV24-1
ATSDSGYNSPLH
>TRBV29-1
SVLAASYEQY
>TRBV7-9
ASSPGTASNEKLF
>TRBV7-2
ASSRLAGRPEQY
>TRBV24-1
ATSDTTGGGGDYNEQF
>TRBV19
ASTDRPNTEAF
>TRBV2
ASNTGGAHLEQY
>TRBV24-1
ATSRQDSYEQY
>TRBV6-6
ASSYFDSNYGYT
>TRBV29-1
SVEDAQGIEY
>TRBV25-1
ASSEWGRDYGYT
>TRBV19
ASSKGLAGQETQY
>TRBV6-4
ASSDSISGPRPF
>TRBV2
ASSVASGSSYEQY
>TRBV4-1
ASSHPGADEQF